The 17 T cell receptor beta chains in this list originate from one sample, sequenced in a study of metastatic and nonmetastatic thyroid tumors. No patient received treatment before thyroid surgery. TCRdb re-called clones via MiXCR from the PCR reads. The sample holds over 9,000 clones, roughly 36% seen once. Sequenced sample: tumor tissue. These receptors all stem from a female donor with papillary thyroid cancer or a benign thyroid nodule (not recorded which). Some clones in this sample may be carry-over from other donors' samples.

This clone was found a few times. The rearrangement uses TRBV28 and TRBJ2-1; D perhaps matches TRBD2 (7 bases). Per germline, CDR1 MDHEN and CDR2 SYDVKM. The CDR3 sequence is 15 residues long. The V and J ends lost 10 bases and 1 base respectively, with 17 bases between them. In nucleotides, the CDR3 is TGTGCCATCCTTAGGGGGAGGGGGTCCTACAATGAGCAGTTCTTC. This sequence encodes CAILRGRGSYNEQFF.

CDR3 nucleotides: TGTGCCAGCAGCTTAGAGGTCAGGAATTACGAGCAGTACTTC. As protein: CASSLEVRNYEQYF. This chain links TRBV11-1 with TRBJ2-7; D is undetermined. The CDR3 is 14 residues long. The ends were cut back, 1 base at V and 4 bases at J, with 11 bases in the middle. Germline V lookup: CDR1 SGHAT, CDR2 FQDESV (reference sequence).

This clone was observed at least ten times. The V call is TRBV6-1, the J call TRBJ2-6; D is ambiguous. Germline CDR1 is MNHNS and CDR2 is SASEGT. This CDR3 has 15 residues. The CDR3 DNA reads as TGTGCTGCTTGGAGCTATGTTTCTGGGGCCAACGTCCTGACTTTC. Its translation is CAAWSYVSGANVLTF.

This chain joins TRBV5-6 and TRBJ1-5, with D unresolved. The ends were cut back, 0 bases at V and 7 bases at J, with 11 bases in the middle. The V gene's germline CDR1 is SGHDT and CDR2 YYEEEE. The CDR3 is 14 amino acids. CDR3 DNA: TGTGCCAGCAGCTTGGCCTCTTCCGGGCAGCCCCAGCATTTT. This gives the protein CASSLASSGQPQHF. The entire variable domain, with the rest obtained from reference TRBV5-6 and TRBJ1-5, is as follows: DAGVTQSPTHLIKTRGQQVTLRCSPKSGHDTVSWYQQALGQGPQFIFQYYEEEERQRGNFPDRFSGHQFPNYSSELNVNALLLGDSALYLCASSLASSGQPQHFGDGTRLSIL.

The chain couples TRBV6-1 to TRBJ2-2; maybe TRBD1 (5 bases). Trimming left V 6 bases short and J 7 bases short, with 15 bases between. Looked up from germline, CDR1 is MNHNS and CDR2 is SASEGT. This CDR3 region has 14 residues. Here the CDR3 DNA reads TGTGCCAGCAGACGGACATGGAATATCGGGGAGCTGTTTTTT. Amino acid sequence: CASRRTWNIGELFF.

In this sample, this clone turned up a few times. V usage is TRBV10-3 and J usage is TRBJ2-1; 8 nucleotides match TRBD2. The CDR3 spans 16 residues. CDR1 ENHRY and CDR2 SYGVKD come from the germline V gene. J gave up 4 bases and V 5 bases, and 10 bases lay outside the gene matches. The CDR3 DNA reads as TGTGCCATCAGTCCCTTTGGAGCGGGAGTATACAATGAGCAGTTCTTC. This translates into CAISPFGAGVYNEQFF.

J is TRBJ2-5 and V is TRBV2; possibly TRBD1 for D (7 bases). This CDR3 has 14 residues. CDR1 and CDR2 from the germline V gene are SNHLY and FYNNEI. The V gene lost 6 bases and the J gene lost 1 base, with 12 bases spanning the gap. The CDR3 spells CASSGRGVQETQYF. In nucleotides, the CDR3 is TGTGCCAGCAGCGGCAGGGGGGTCCAAGAGACCCAGTACTTC.

The chain employs TRBV11-2 and TRBJ2-1; 7 bases align to TRBD1. CDR1 and CDR2 (germline): SGHAT, FQNNGV. The CDR3 runs to 16 residues. Trimming took 4 bases from V and 8 from J; bases not matched to a gene: 14. The DNA for the CDR3 is TGTGCCAGCAGCTCCTATGGGTGTTACAGGGGATATGAGCAGTTCTTC. It codes for CASSSYGCYRGYEQFF.

A note on this clone: One junction end disagrees with the germline gene, perhaps due to a read error. The chain carries TRBV6-1 and TRBJ2-7, with 8 bases lining up with TRBD1. This CDR3 comprises 15 residues. Germline assignment: CDR1 MNHNS and CDR2 SASEGT. CDR3 in amino acids: CAGSPGQGRGYEQYF. CDR3 DNA sequence: TGTGCCGGCAGCCCCGGACAGGGCCGCGGTTACGAGCAGTACTTC.

V gene TRBV20-1 combines with J gene TRBJ2-1, with 8 bases matching TRBD2. V lost 3 bases to trimming and J lost 7 bases; unmatched junction nucleotides: 14. Germline values: CDR1 DFQATT, CDR2 SNEGSKA (reference sequence). CDR3 length: 16 amino acids. CDR3 coding DNA: TGCAGTGCTAGGCCGGGGACTAGGCCTCTTGGGAATGAGCAGTTCTTC. Translation: CSARPGTRPLGNEQFF.

The chain joins TRBV27 to TRBJ2-2; a possible D gene is TRBD1 (6 bases). The germline V gene encodes CDR1 MNHEY and CDR2 SMNVEV (reference sequence). CDR3 length: 16 amino acids. Trimming shortened V by 5 bases and J by 6 bases, and 19 bases separated the two germline ends. CDR3 in DNA: TGTGCCAGCAGTCCCCTGGGGGCCCCCCATGCCGGGGAGCTGTTTTTT. Protein: CASSPLGAPHAGELFF.

The chain employs TRBV30 and TRBJ1-5, with no clear D. The V end was cut by 3 bases, the J end by 0 bases, with 6 bases between. CDR1 is GTSNPN, CDR2 SVGIG, per germline (reference sequence). The CDR3 has 13 amino acids. This chain's CDR3 is CAWSTTSNQPQHF. CDR3 bases: TGTGCCTGGAGCACAACTAGCAATCAGCCCCAGCATTTT.

The chain couples TRBV14 to TRBJ2-1, with 10 positions matching TRBD1. In germline, CDR1 is SGHDN, CDR2 FVKESK. Germline trimming cut 0 bases from V and 4 bases from J; bases unmatched to any gene: 12. The CDR3 totals 19 residues. The CDR3 DNA reads TGTGCCAGCAGCCAAGATTTTAGACTCGGGACAGGGGATTACAATGAGCAGTTCTTC. Its translation: CASSQDFRLGTGDYNEQFF.

By sample share, this clone is medium-sized (0.01 to 0.1%). The V and J genes are TRBV6-1 and TRBJ2-1, with TRBD2 as a possible D gene (6 bases). Germline lookup yields CDR1 MNHNS and CDR2 SASEGT. The ends were cut back, 6 bases at V and 8 bases at J, with 20 bases in the middle. CDR3 length equals 15 residues. For the CDR3, the DNA is TGTGCCAGCAGGGACCGACTAGGGCCGAGGGATGAGCAGTTCTTC. Encoded protein: CASRDRLGPRDEQFF.

By proportion, this clone is medium-sized. The genes are TRBV4-1 and TRBJ2-5; 10 bases match TRBD1. Per germline, CDR1 MGHRA and CDR2 YSYEKL. The CDR3 sequence is 15 residues long. The J segment lost 2 bases and the V segment lost 4 bases, leaving 4 bases of the junction unmatched. In nucleotides, the CDR3 is TGCGCCAGCAGCCTTTGGACAGGGGGACAAGAGACCCAGTACTTC. Amino acid sequence: CASSLWTGGQETQYF.

This clone qualifies as medium-sized. The chain is built from TRBV6-5 and TRBJ2-1, with D unclear. With 0 bases removed from V and 0 bases from J, the gap between germline ends came to 9 bases. The CDR3 spans 16 residues. CDR1 and CDR2 from the germline V gene are MNHEY and SVGAGI. This CDR3 is CASSYSLPSSYNEQFF. The CDR3 DNA reads as TGTGCCAGCAGTTACTCGTTGCCAAGCTCCTACAATGAGCAGTTCTTC.

This clone was counted ten times or more. The J gene is TRBJ2-1, the V gene TRBV11-2, with 7 bases aligning to TRBD1. Germline lookup yields CDR1 SGHAT and CDR2 FQNNGV. The CDR3 totals 18 residues. Trimming took 0 bases from V and 4 from J; bases not matched to a gene: 12. The CDR3 DNA is TGTGCCAGCAGCTTAGACCCACCCGGGACAGCTCTATACAATGAGCAGTTCTTC. As protein: CASSLDPPGTALYNEQFF.